This T cell receptor beta chain emerged from a study of response to subunit inactivated influenza vaccine. CDR1 LGHNA and CDR2 YSLEER come from the germline V gene. V lost 0 bases and J 2 bases, leaving 11 bases between the germline ends. This CDR3 comprises 16 residues. Turning to this clonotype: Its antigen is not known.

Study-level findings and limits: Authors suggested each seasonal influenza vaccination recruits few new T cells.

TCRdb reprocessed the RT-PCR reads with MiXCR, giving one entry per CDR3 protein. The data contain hundreds of thousands of distinct CDR3 sequences, roughly 9.8% of them singletons. This clonotype was sampled from a man aged 45-60 years who received an inactivated influenza vaccine. V is TRBV4-3 and J is TRBJ2-1, with TRBD2 as a possible D gene (5 bases). The sample consisted of PBMCs from blood, taken 35 to 45 days after vaccination. In DNA, the CDR3 is TGCGCCAGCAGCCAAGAGAGTAGCGCAACCTACAATGAGCAGTTCTTC. Translating it yields CASSQESSATYNEQFF.